The 15 T cell receptor beta chains below all came from one sample that was sequenced in a study of blood T cell repertoires in COVID-19. Using immunoSEQ multiplex PCR, the repertoire was profiled, and TCRdb retains in-frame clones only, with some absent. The repertoire holds 300,000 to 400,000 clones, around 87% seen once, with approximately 2.9% in the top ten. The sample taken for sequencing was peripheral blood. These receptors all come from a human donor in a cohort sampled during active COVID-19.

The gene calls are TRBV6-2 or TRBV6-3 and TRBJ1-5, with TRBD1 identical over 8 bases. Germline V gives CDR1 MNHEY, CDR2 SVGEGT. This CDR3 spans 16 amino acids. V was pared by 4 bases and J by 0 bases, with 5 bases of the junction left unmatched. The CDR3 loop is CASSSDRGRSNQPQHF. CDR3 DNA: TGTGCCAGCAGTTCCGACAGGGGACGTAGCAATCAGCCCCAGCATTTT.

V is TRBV9 and J is TRBJ1-3, with 7 bases fitting TRBD1. The CDR3 is made up of 15 amino acids. Germline V gene sequence: CDR1 SGDLS, CDR2 YYNGEE. Losses at the gene ends were 7 bases for V and 2 bases for J; bases not matched to a gene: 9. This CDR3 reads CASGKHRGPGNTIYF. The CDR3 DNA sequence: TGTGCCAGCGGGAAACACAGGGGACCTGGAAACACCATATATTTT.

This clone was detected a few times. The V and J genes are TRBV2 and TRBJ2-7; 11 nucleotides line up with TRBD2. Germline V gene lookup returns CDR1 SNHLY and CDR2 FYNNEI. The CDR3 is made up of 14 amino acids. The V and J ends lost 6 bases and 4 bases, in that order; junction bases with no gene match: 5. CDR3 protein: CASRATSGTYEQYF. The CDR3 DNA is TGTGCCAGCAGAGCGACTAGCGGGACGTACGAGCAGTACTTC.

The chain links TRBV19 to TRBJ1-5; no clear D gene. V dropped 2 bases and J dropped 2 bases, with 7 bases sitting between them. This CDR3 spans 14 amino acids. Germline V gene sequence: CDR1 LNHDA, CDR2 SQIVND (reference sequence). The CDR3 here is CASSIWGGNQPQHF. Here the CDR3 DNA reads TGTGCCAGTAGTATATGGGGAGGCAATCAGCCCCAGCATTTT.

J is TRBJ2-7 and V is TRBV18; 8 bases are a match to TRBD2. This CDR3 has 14 residues. The germline V gene has CDR1 KGHSH and CDR2 LQKENI. V shed 9 bases, J shed 5 bases, and the junction held 12 bases outside the gene matches. CDR3 DNA: TGTGCCAGTTCCCCCCGGGGGGGCCTAGACGAGCAGTACTTC. Residues: CASSPRGGLDEQYF.

The CDR3 region is CAPEGPAYGYTF. For the CDR3, the DNA is TGTGCCCCGGAGGGGCCCGCCTATGGCTACACCTTC. The V gene is TRBV24-1, the J gene TRBJ1-2; D perhaps matches TRBD1 (5 bases). V was cut by 12 bases and J by 4 bases, with 14 bases left in between. In germline, CDR1 is KGHDR, CDR2 SFDVKD. The CDR3 covers 12 residues.

The V call is TRBV7-9, the J call TRBJ1-2; D not certain. Per the germline V gene, CDR1 is SEHNR and CDR2 is FQNEAQ (reference sequence). This CDR3 spans 13 amino acids. V was cut by 1 base and J by 3 bases, with 6 bases left in between. The chain's CDR3 is CASSLVTDYGYTF. The CDR3 DNA reads as TGTGCCAGCAGCTTAGTAACAGACTATGGCTACACCTTC. The complete variable domain, with remaining parts taken from reference TRBV7-9 and TRBJ1-2, reads DTGVSQNPRHKITKRGQNVTFRCDPISEHNRLYWYRQTLGQGPEFLTYFQNEAQLEKSRLLSDRFSAERPKGSFSTLEIQRTEQGDSAMYLCASSLVTDYGYTFGSGTRLTVV.

The V call is TRBV7-2, the J call TRBJ1-5; 7 bases fit TRBD1. The CDR3 is made up of 15 amino acids. Per the germline V gene, CDR1 is SGHTA and CDR2 is FQGNSA. V was pared by 3 bases and J by 1 base, with 3 bases of the junction left unmatched. The CDR3 DNA follows: TGTGCCAGCAGCTTGACAGGGCTAAGCAATCAGCCCCAGCATTTT. Translating it yields CASSLTGLSNQPQHF.

The chain carries TRBV30 and TRBJ1-2; D is perhaps TRBD1 (6 bases). Per germline, CDR1 GTSNPN and CDR2 SVGIG (reference sequence). V gave up 8 bases and J gave up 8 bases, with 18 bases separating them. CDR3 length: 12 amino acids. The CDR3 DNA reads TGTGCCCGCAGAGGGGGGGACGTGGGCTACACCTTC. Translation gives CARRGGDVGYTF.

The chain has TRBV7-2 and TRBJ2-5, with 8 bases lining up with TRBD2. CDR3 length: 14 residues. Per germline, CDR1 SGHTA and CDR2 FQGNSA. Trimming at V came to 4 bases and at J to 5 bases, leaving 6 bases not matched to a gene. The CDR3 sequence is CASSWRGDAETQYF. As DNA, the CDR3 is TGTGCCAGCAGCTGGCGGGGGGATGCGGAGACCCAGTACTTC.

This chain joins TRBV11-2 and TRBJ2-1; 13 nucleotides match TRBD2. The CDR3 spans 19 residues. V gave up 5 bases and J gave up 16 bases; unmatched junction bases: 26. Germline V gene data show CDR1 as SGHAT and CDR2 as FQNNGV. The DNA for the CDR3 is TGTGCCAGCAGCAAACGTCACCCTAGCACTAGCGGGAGGGCCTCGATGTTCTTCTTC. Translating it yields CASSKRHPSTSGRASMFFF.

The chain employs TRBV3-1 (or the pseudogene TRBV3-2) and TRBJ1-5, with TRBD1 as a possible D gene (5 bases). CDR3 length: 13 amino acids. Germline V gene lookup returns CDR1 LGHDT and CDR2 YNNKEL (reference sequence). V dropped 8 bases and J dropped 5 bases, with 13 bases sitting between them. The CDR3 bases are TGTGCCAGCCGAGGGACTGGGGATCAGCCCCAGCATTTT. It translates to CASRGTGDQPQHF.

This clone was found a few times. This sequence joins TRBV19 and TRBJ1-6; maybe TRBD1 (6 bases). Germline-derived CDR1 and CDR2 are LNHDA and SQIVND (reference sequence). With 9 bases removed from V and 9 bases from J, the gap between germline ends came to 18 bases. CDR3 length: 14 amino acids. In DNA, the CDR3 is TGTGCCAGCGTACCCGACAGGTCGGGTTCACCCCTCCACTTT. It yields the protein CASVPDRSGSPLHF.

Points on this clone: The sample holds other DNA sequences that translate to the same CDR3. This chain links TRBV3-1 (or the pseudogene TRBV3-2) with TRBJ1-3; D gene uncertain. The CDR3 is 15 amino acids. Between the trimmed V and J ends, which lost 4 bases and 0 bases, there was a span of 10 bases. The germline gives CDR1 LGHDT, CDR2 YNNKEL (reference sequence). CDR3: CASSPLGDSGNTIYF. CDR3 DNA: TGTGCCAGCAGCCCGCTCGGGGACTCTGGAAACACCATATATTTT.

This clone was seen once. The chain recombines TRBV2 with TRBJ1-5; D is perhaps TRBD1 (5 bases). The germline CDR1 and CDR2 sequences are SNHLY and FYNNEI. The CDR3 contains 15 residues. Trimming left V 5 bases short and J 1 base short, with 12 bases between. The CDR3 here is CASSYARQSNQPQHF. The CDR3 coding sequence is TGTGCCAGCAGTTACGCCCGACAGAGCAATCAGCCCCAGCATTTT.